Given below is one T cell receptor (beta chain) in context. This sample was included in a study of control samples from healthy donors and cancer patients. Method: immunoSEQ multiplex PCR; TCRdb's copy keeps in-frame clones and lacks some. The sample has 400,000 to 500,000 clones, approximately 90% seen once. The CDR3 is made up of 14 amino acids. The germline V and J ends were trimmed by 7 bases and 7 bases, with 19 bases remaining between them. Germline V lookup: CDR1 LNHDA, CDR2 SQIVND (reference sequence). The sequence was collected from a man aged 35-49 years with head and neck cancer. This chain links TRBV19 with TRBJ1-1, with D maybe TRBD1 (6 bases). The sequencing input was PBMCs. The CDR3 nucleotides read TGTGCCAGTAAATTAGGGCAGGGGTGGAGTGAAGCTTTCTTT. As protein: CASKLGQGWSEAFF.